This T cell receptor beta chain was found in a study of T-cell reconstitution after alpha-beta-depleted transplantation in children. In germline, CDR1 is SQVTM, CDR2 ANQGSEA. The V end lost 1 base, the J end lost 2 bases, and 9 bases lay between the germline ends. This CDR3 is built from 14 residues. Study-wide results and limits: Expanded graft clones numbering several hundred reportedly gave rise to alpha-beta T cells about two months after transplant. High day-60 TCRbeta diversity in some patients came from surviving recipient T cells and thymic progenitors. The authors attributed T-cell counts and diversity one year after transplant mostly to newly produced T cells.

This clonotype has ten or more counts. Its antigen is still unknown. Unique molecular identifiers were incorporated during preparation of the TCRbeta library. MiXCR, run by TCRdb on the PCR reads, gives a single entry per CDR3 protein. The table lists 200,000 or so distinct CDR3 sequences, 5.5% to 7% of them singletons. This material consisted of PBMCs, taken before TCRalphabeta/CD19-depleted stem cell transplant. V usage is TRBV29-1 and J usage is TRBJ1-3, with D perhaps matching TRBD1 (6 bases). The source of this sequence is a girl under three years old with combined immunodeficiency, due to receive a stem cell transplant. The CDR3 nucleotides are TGCAGCGTTGAAGCCAGGGGTGCTGGAAACACCATATATTTT. Translating gives CSVEARGAGNTIYF. Full variable domain (remainder filled in from reference TRBV29-1 and TRBJ1-3): SAVISQKPSRDICQRGTSLTIQCQVDSQVTMMFWYRQQPGQSLTLIATANQGSEATYESGFVIDKFPISRPNLTFSTLTVSNMSPEDSSIYLCSVEARGAGNTIYFGEGSWLTVV.